This record looks at one TCR beta chain sequence and its context. Its antigen remains unidentified. The record originates from a study of shared clonotypes between healthy human individuals. Cells designated naive CD8 were CD45RO-negative and were positively selected for CCR7, with terminally differentiated effector memory CD45RA+ cells excluded. Each sample came from a Caucasian adult donor living in Nashville, Tennessee. Study findings and constraints: Clonotype sharing among donors was thought likely to change with sequencing depth.

Authors' processing steps: Filtering was not the same, since immunoSEQ gave junction-only sequences without quality scores. The protocol was immunoSEQ multiplex PCR, while the TCRdb copy is restricted to in-frame clones and leaves out a portion. V, J and clone size are taken as reported in that table, and D and trimming were inferred from the DNA itself. The sample gives 650,000 to 800,000 clones, about 91% of which show up once; approximately 25% is in the top ten. Looked up from germline, CDR1 is SGHRS and CDR2 is YFSETQ. CDR3 length: 17 amino acids. Trimming at V came to 4 bases and at J to 4 bases, leaving 11 bases not matched to a gene.

The TCR sequence derives from a man aged 30-40 years in good health. The gene calls are TRBV5-1 and TRBJ2-5, with 12 bases identical to TRBD1. What was sequenced was naive CD8+ T cells sorted from blood. CDR3 sequence reads: CASSAPRDRGPRETQYF. The CDR3 DNA reads as TGCGCCAGCAGCGCACCCCGGGACAGGGGGCCACGAGAGACCCAGTACTTC.